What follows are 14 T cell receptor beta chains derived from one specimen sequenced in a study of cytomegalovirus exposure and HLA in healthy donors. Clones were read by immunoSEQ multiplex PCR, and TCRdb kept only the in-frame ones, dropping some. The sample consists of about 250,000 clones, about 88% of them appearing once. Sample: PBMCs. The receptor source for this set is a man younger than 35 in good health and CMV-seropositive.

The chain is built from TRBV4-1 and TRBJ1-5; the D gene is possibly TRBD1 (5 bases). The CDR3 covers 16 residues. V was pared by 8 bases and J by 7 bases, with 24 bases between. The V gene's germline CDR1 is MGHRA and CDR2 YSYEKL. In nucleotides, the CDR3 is TGCGCCAGCTCGAGGGGCGGGGGAGGTGGTAAGCAGCCCCAGCATTTT. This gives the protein CASSRGGGGGKQPQHF.

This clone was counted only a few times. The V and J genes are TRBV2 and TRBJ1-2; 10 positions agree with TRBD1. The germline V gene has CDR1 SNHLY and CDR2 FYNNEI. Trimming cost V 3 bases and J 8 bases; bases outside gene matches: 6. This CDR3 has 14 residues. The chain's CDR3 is CASSDLTGGHGYTF. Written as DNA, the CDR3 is TGTGCCAGCAGTGATCTGACAGGGGGCCACGGCTACACCTTC.

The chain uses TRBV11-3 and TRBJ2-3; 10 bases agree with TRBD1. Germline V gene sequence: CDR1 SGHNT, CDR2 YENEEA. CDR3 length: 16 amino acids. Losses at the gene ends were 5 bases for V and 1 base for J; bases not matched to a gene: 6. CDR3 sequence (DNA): TGTGCCAGCAGCCGCGGCGGGACAGGGGGCACAGATACGCAGTATTTT. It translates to CASSRGGTGGTDTQYF.

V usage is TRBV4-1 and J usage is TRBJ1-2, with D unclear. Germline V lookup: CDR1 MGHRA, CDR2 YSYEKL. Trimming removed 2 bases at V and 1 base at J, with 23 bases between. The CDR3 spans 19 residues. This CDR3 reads CASSQTSVRALALNYGYTF. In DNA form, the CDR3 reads TGCGCCAGCAGCCAAACCTCAGTCCGGGCCTTGGCGCTTAACTATGGCTACACCTTC.

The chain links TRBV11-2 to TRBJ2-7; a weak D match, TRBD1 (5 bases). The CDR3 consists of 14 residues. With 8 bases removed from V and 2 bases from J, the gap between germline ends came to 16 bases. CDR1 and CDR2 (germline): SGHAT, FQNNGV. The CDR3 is CASASVRDPYEQYF. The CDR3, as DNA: TGTGCCAGCGCCTCAGTCAGGGATCCCTACGAGCAGTACTTC. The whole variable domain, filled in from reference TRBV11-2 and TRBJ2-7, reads EAGVAQSPRYKIIEKRQSVAFWCNPISGHATLYWYQQILGQGPKLLIQFQNNGVVDDSQLPKDRFSAERLKGVDSTLKIQPAKLEDSAVYLCASASVRDPYEQYFGPGTRLTVT.

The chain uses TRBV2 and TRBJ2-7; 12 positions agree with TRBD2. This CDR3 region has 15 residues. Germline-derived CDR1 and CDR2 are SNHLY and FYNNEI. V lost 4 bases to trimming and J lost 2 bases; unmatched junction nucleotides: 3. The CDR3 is CASSAPSGRAYEQYF. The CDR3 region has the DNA TGTGCCAGCAGTGCTCCTAGCGGGAGGGCCTACGAGCAGTACTTC.

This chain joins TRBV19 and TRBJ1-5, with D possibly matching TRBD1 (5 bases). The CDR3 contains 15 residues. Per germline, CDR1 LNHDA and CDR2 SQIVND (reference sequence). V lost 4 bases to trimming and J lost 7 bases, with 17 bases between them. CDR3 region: CASSKGRQGVQPQHF. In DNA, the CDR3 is TGTGCCAGTAGTAAGGGGCGGCAGGGCGTGCAGCCCCAGCATTTT. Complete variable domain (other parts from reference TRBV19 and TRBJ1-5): DGGITQSPKYLFRKEGQNVTLSCEQNLNHDAMYWYRQDPGQGLRLIYYSQIVNDFQKGDIAEGYSVSREKKESFPLTVTSAQKNPTAFYLCASSKGRQGVQPQHFGDGTRLSIL.

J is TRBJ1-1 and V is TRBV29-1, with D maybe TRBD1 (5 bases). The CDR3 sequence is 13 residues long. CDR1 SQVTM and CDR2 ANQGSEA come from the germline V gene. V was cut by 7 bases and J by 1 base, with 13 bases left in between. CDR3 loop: CSASRGANTEAFF. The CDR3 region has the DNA TGCAGCGCATCCCGAGGGGCGAACACTGAAGCTTTCTTT.

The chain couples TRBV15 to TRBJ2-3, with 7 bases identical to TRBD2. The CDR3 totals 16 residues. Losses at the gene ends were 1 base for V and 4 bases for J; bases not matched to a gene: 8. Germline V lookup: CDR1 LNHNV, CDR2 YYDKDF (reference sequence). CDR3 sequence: CATSRGGGLTADTQYF. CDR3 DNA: TGTGCCACCAGCAGAGGCGGGGGTCTTACAGCAGATACGCAGTATTTT.

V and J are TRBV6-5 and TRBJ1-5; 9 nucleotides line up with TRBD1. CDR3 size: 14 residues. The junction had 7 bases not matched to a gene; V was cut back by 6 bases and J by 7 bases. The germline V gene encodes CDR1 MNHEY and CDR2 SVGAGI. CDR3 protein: CASSQGQGLQPQHF. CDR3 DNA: TGTGCCAGCAGCCAAGGACAGGGGCTGCAGCCCCAGCATTTT.

CDR3 sequence (DNA): TGTGCCAGCAGTTTAAACACAGGGTGGAACACTGAAGCTTTCTTT. This translates into CASSLNTGWNTEAFF. The J gene is TRBJ1-1, the V gene TRBV27; tentatively, D is TRBD1 (6 bases). V lost 2 bases to trimming and J lost 1 base, with 11 bases between them. The CDR3 extends over 15 amino acids. CDR1 and CDR2 (germline): MNHEY, SMNVEV (reference sequence).

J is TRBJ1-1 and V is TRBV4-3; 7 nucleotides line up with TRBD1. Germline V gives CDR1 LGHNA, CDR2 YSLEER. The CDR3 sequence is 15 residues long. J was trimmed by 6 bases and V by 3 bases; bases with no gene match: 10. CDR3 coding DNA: TGCGCCAGCAGCCATACAGGGGTGCGTCGAGCTGAAGCTTTCTTT. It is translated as CASSHTGVRRAEAFF.

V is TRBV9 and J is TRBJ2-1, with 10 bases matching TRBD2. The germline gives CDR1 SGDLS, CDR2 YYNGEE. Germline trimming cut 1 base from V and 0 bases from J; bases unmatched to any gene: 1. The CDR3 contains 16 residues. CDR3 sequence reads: CASSVPSGGSYNEQFF. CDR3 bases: TGTGCCAGCAGCGTACCTAGCGGGGGCTCCTACAATGAGCAGTTCTTC.

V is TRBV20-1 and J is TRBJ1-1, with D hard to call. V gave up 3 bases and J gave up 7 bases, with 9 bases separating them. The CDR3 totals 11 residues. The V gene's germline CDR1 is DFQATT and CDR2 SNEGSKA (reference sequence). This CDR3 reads CSARTNGEAFF. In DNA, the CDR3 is TGCAGTGCTAGGACTAACGGTGAAGCTTTCTTT.